This TCR beta chain was found in a study of CD8 T cells in ankylosing spondylitis. General study results and limits: From matched ankylosing spondylitis synovial fluid, disease-linked clones were reportedly recovered at significantly enriched levels. Apparently characteristic of ankylosing spondylitis blood was a TCR beta motif (about 8 highly homologous variants).

Deletions cut 6 bases from V and 7 bases from J, with 12 bases between. Germline V CDR1 and CDR2: KGHDR, SFDVKD. The CDR3 spans 13 residues. TCRdb re-derived calls from the 5' RACE reads in MiXCR, one entry per CDR3 protein. Here the sample spans 150,000 to 200,000 distinct CDR3 sequences, around 13% being singletons. This clonotype has ten or more counts. The antigen remains unidentified. This chain links TRBV24-1 with TRBJ1-3; D call uncertain. Sequenced input: blood, either unsorted or a sorted T cell fraction (not recorded which). This receptor was identified in a female donor with ankylosing spondylitis or in good health (not recorded which). The chain's CDR3 is CATSRSGENTIYF. In DNA form, the CDR3 reads TGTGCCACCAGTCGGTCTGGGGAGAACACCATATATTTT.